This TCR beta chain was sequenced during a study of blood T cell repertoires in COVID-19. Assay used: immunoSEQ multiplex PCR; TCRdb lists only in-frame clones, some missing. The repertoire holds over 350,000 clones, with approximately 87% as singletons. Trimming removed 4 bases at V and 1 base at J, with 17 bases between. The CDR3 is 16 amino acids. From germline, CDR1 is SGHNT and CDR2 YYREEE (reference sequence). This clone has more than one count but fewer than ten. This sequence was found in a woman in her twenties or thirties with acute COVID-19. Sample: PBMCs or T cells enriched from blood (not recorded which). This chain connects TRBV5-4 to TRBJ1-2, with D perhaps matching TRBD1 (5 bases). CDR3 sequence reads: CASSPAWGRDNYGYTF. CDR3 DNA: TGTGCCAGCAGCCCTGCCTGGGGGAGGGATAACTATGGCTACACCTTC.